These 27 T cell receptor beta chains were sequenced from one sample in a study of T cell clusters in autoimmune cytopenias (dated by TCRdb to 2018 to 2020). Sequencing took place on an Illumina MiSeq. Multiplex PCR with a touch-down protocol amplified TRB rearrangements, with the TRB-A and TRB-B primer pools combined in a single tube. Based on TCRdb reprocessing of the reads, there is one entry per CDR3 protein sequence, and DNA is missing. The sample table holds over 3,000 distinct CDR3 sequences. Of the sample, around a quarter is held by the ten largest clones. Each sample's TRB amplification started from 250 to 300 ng of peripheral blood genomic DNA, which corresponds to around 36,000 genome equivalents. The specimen was peripheral blood. Receptors were obtained from a human donor with an autoimmune cytopenia or autoimmune hepatitis (not recorded which).

This clonotype is deemed large (0.1 to 1%) by its frequency. The rearrangement joins TRBV29-1 to TRBJ2-1. There are 11 residues in the CDR3. Per germline, CDR1 SQVTM and CDR2 ANQGSEA. The CDR3 protein is CSVEEWNEQFF.

This chain joins TRBV28 and TRBJ2-7; TCRdb lists TRBD2, though no DNA is available to test this call. CDR3 length equals 15 residues. The germline CDR1 and CDR2 sequences are MDHEN and SYDVKM. This CDR3 reads CASSLVRGSPYEQYF.

The V call is TRBV4-1, the J call TRBJ2-3. CDR3 size: 14 residues. The germline CDR1 and CDR2 sequences are MGHRA and YSYEKL. The CDR3 sequence: CASSQAVITDTQYF.

This chain links TRBV5-4 with TRBJ2-1; TCRdb's D call, TRBD2, is unchecked because there is no DNA. The length of the CDR3 is 14 residues. CDR1 SGHNT and CDR2 YYREEE come from the germline V gene (reference sequence). The CDR3 loop is CASSPFVGGREQFF.

The V and J genes are TRBV14 and TRBJ2-2; TCRdb reports TRBD1, a call that lacks DNA to check it against. Germline CDR1 reads SGHDN; CDR2 reads FVKESK. This CDR3 comprises 16 residues. CDR3 in amino acids: CASSQIPDRAAGELFF.

This clonotype is classed as medium-sized by frequency. The chain carries TRBV15 and TRBJ1-5; TCRdb proposes TRBD1, but this gene call is untestable without DNA. CDR1 is LNHNV and CDR2 is YYDKDF in the germline V gene (reference sequence). The CDR3 sequence is 14 residues long. CDR3 residues: CATSRGTSNQPQHF.

Measured by frequency, this clonotype is medium-sized. The J gene is TRBJ2-2, the V gene TRBV18. CDR1 KGHSH and CDR2 LQKENI come from the germline V gene. This CDR3 contains 14 residues. The chain's CDR3 is CASSPGLRAGELFF.

By frequency, this clonotype is medium-sized (0.01 to 0.1%). This chain joins TRBV19 and TRBJ2-3. This CDR3 has 14 residues. CDR1 and CDR2 from the germline V gene are LNHDA and SQIVND (reference sequence). This CDR3 is CASSIGVSTDTQYF.

This clonotype is classed as medium-sized by frequency. The chain has TRBV12-3 or TRBV12-4 and TRBJ1-2; as DNA is missing, the TRBD1 call by TCRdb cannot be tested. The CDR3 covers 12 residues. CDR3 protein: CASSTGYYGYTF.

This clonotype is called medium-sized based on its frequency. The chain carries TRBV6-6 and TRBJ2-3; TCRdb outputs TRBD1, but without DNA this stays unchecked. Germline loops: CDR1 MNHNY, CDR2 SVGAGI (reference sequence). The length of the CDR3 is 16 residues. CDR3 amino acids: CASSYDRSEYTDTQYF.

This clonotype registers medium-sized (0.01 to 0.1%) by frequency. The chain links TRBV5-4 to TRBJ2-3; TCRdb indicates TRBD1, and absent DNA this call remains unverified. Germline V lookup: CDR1 SGHNT, CDR2 YYREEE (reference sequence). The CDR3 is made up of 14 amino acids. CDR3 loop: CASSSAGTTDTQYF.

The V call is TRBV5-1, the J call TRBJ2-3; lacking DNA, the TRBD2 call made by TCRdb goes unchecked. The CDR3 sequence is 14 residues long. CDR1 is SGHRS and CDR2 is YFSETQ in the germline V gene. The CDR3: CASSLRGRPDTQYF.

Measured by frequency, this clonotype is medium-sized. V gene TRBV5-4 combines with J gene TRBJ2-3. The CDR3 spans 16 residues. CDR1 SGHNT and CDR2 YYREEE come from the germline V gene (reference sequence). CDR3 region: CASSSKRSTSTDTQYF. The complete variable domain, with remaining parts taken from reference TRBV5-4 and TRBJ2-3, reads ETGVTQSPTHLIKTRGQQVTLRCSSQSGHNTVSWYQQALGQGPQFIFQYYREEENGRGNFPPRFSGLQFPNYSSELNVNALELDDSALYLCASSSKRSTSTDTQYFGPGTRLTVL.

The chain is built from TRBV11-2 and TRBJ1-2; TCRdb's D call, TRBD1, is unchecked because there is no DNA. CDR3 length: 17 amino acids. Germline V gene data show CDR1 as SGHAT and CDR2 as FQNNGV. CDR3 in amino acids: CASAPLRSLGGIYGYTF.

The chain employs TRBV7-2 and TRBJ2-2; with no DNA, the TCRdb D assignment of TRBD1 cannot be verified. The CDR3 contains 16 residues. Germline CDR1 reads SGHTA; CDR2 reads FQGNSA. CDR3 residues: CASSLGLAGEVGELFF.

J is TRBJ2-2 and V is TRBV5-5; with no DNA, the TCRdb D assignment of TRBD2 cannot be verified. Looked up from germline, CDR1 is SGHKS and CDR2 is YYEKEE (reference sequence). The CDR3 spans 17 residues. CDR3 residues: CASSLGTSGGPTGELFF.

V usage is TRBV5-6 and J usage is TRBJ2-1; TCRdb selects TRBD2, and the lack of DNA leaves this call unchecked. In germline, CDR1 is SGHDT, CDR2 YYEEEE. This CDR3 region has 14 residues. CDR3 protein: CASTGTSEYNEQFF.

By frequency, this clonotype registers medium-sized (0.01 to 0.1%). The CDR3 region is CAPQGRRRTEAFF. V and J are TRBV19 and TRBJ1-1. CDR3 size: 13 residues. Germline loops: CDR1 LNHDA, CDR2 SQIVND (reference sequence).

By frequency, this clonotype is medium-sized. This chain joins TRBV6-5 and TRBJ2-5; TCRdb reports TRBD1, a call that lacks DNA to check it against. This CDR3 spans 15 amino acids. Germline CDR1 and CDR2: MNHEY and SVGAGI. CDR3 amino acids: CASSSPGTGQETQYF.

Considering frequency, this clonotype is medium-sized. The chain recombines TRBV30 with TRBJ1-1. This CDR3 comprises 14 residues. Germline values: CDR1 GTSNPN, CDR2 SVGIG (reference sequence). This chain's CDR3 is CAWSVHRGNTEAFF.

This chain connects TRBV5-5 to TRBJ2-1. Germline V lookup: CDR1 SGHKS, CDR2 YYEKEE (reference sequence). This CDR3 has 16 residues. CDR3 region: CASSEDRSASYNEQFF.

The chain couples TRBV7-9 to TRBJ2-7; TCRdb lists TRBD1, though no DNA is available to test this call. The CDR3 runs to 15 residues. Looked up from germline, CDR1 is SEHNR and CDR2 is FQNEAQ (reference sequence). This CDR3 reads CASSLGNRPPYEQYF.

The V and J genes are TRBV12-3 or TRBV12-4 and TRBJ2-2; checking the TCRdb D call of TRBD1 is not possible without DNA. The CDR3 contains 20 residues. CDR3 in amino acids: CASSPSRHPGQGAASGELFF.

The genes are TRBV28 and TRBJ1-4. The CDR3 covers 13 residues. The V gene's germline CDR1 is MDHEN and CDR2 SYDVKM. CDR3 residues: CASKIREGEKLFF. The complete variable domain, with remaining parts taken from reference TRBV28 and TRBJ1-4, reads DVKVTQSSRYLVKRTGEKVFLECVQDMDHENMFWYRQDPGLGLRLIYFSYDVKMKEKGDIPEGYSVSREKKERFSLILESASTNQTSMYLCASKIREGEKLFFGSGTQLSVL.

The chain joins TRBV20-1 to TRBJ1-6; TCRdb designates TRBD1, a call that cannot be tested without DNA. The CDR3 is made up of 15 amino acids. The V gene's germline CDR1 is DFQATT and CDR2 SNEGSKA (reference sequence). This CDR3 is CSARDGQRTDSPLHF.

This clonotype is identified as medium-sized from frequency. The chain combines TRBV11-1 with TRBJ2-3; there is no DNA to check the TCRdb D call of TRBD1. This CDR3 region has 12 residues. Germline V gene data show CDR1 as SGHAT and CDR2 as FQDESV (reference sequence). This CDR3 reads CASSFRGDTQYF.

This clonotype counts as medium-sized by frequency. The chain joins TRBV30 to TRBJ1-6; as DNA is missing, the TRBD1 call by TCRdb cannot be tested. The CDR3 sequence is 14 residues long. The germline CDR1 and CDR2 sequences are GTSNPN and SVGIG (reference sequence). The CDR3 spells CAWSAGGYNSPLHF.